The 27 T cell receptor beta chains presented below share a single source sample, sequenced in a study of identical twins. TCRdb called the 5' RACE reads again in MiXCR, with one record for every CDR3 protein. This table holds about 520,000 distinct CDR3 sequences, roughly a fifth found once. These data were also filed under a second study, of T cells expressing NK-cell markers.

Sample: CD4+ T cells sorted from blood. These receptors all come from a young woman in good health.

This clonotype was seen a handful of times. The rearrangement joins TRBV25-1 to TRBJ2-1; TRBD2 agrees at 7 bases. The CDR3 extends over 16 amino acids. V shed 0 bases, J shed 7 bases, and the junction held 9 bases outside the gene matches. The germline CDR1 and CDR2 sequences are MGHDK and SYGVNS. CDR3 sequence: CASSEYGGVVGNEQFF. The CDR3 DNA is TGTGCCAGCAGTGAATATGGGGGGGTGGTTGGGAATGAGCAGTTCTTC.

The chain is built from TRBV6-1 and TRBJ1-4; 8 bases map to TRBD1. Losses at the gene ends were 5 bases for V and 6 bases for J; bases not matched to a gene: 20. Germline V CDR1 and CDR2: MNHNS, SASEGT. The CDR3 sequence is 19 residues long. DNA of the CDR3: TGTGCCAGCAGTCTATTCCATACTGGGACAGGCACCTATGATGAAAAACTGTTTTTT. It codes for CASSLFHTGTGTYDEKLFF.

CDR3 nucleotide sequence: TGTGCCAGCAGTGAATTTGGCAGCACAGATACGCAGTATTTT. This codes for CASSEFGSTDTQYF. The chain joins TRBV25-1 to TRBJ2-3; no firm D call. The length of the CDR3 is 14 residues. Germline lookup yields CDR1 MGHDK and CDR2 SYGVNS. V shed 1 base and J shed 0 bases, with 5 bases lying between them.

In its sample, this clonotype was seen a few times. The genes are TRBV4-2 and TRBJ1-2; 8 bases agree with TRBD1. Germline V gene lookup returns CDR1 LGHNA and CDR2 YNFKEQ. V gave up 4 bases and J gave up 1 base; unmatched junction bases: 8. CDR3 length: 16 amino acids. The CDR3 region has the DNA TGTGCCAGCAGCCCCGTGGCCAGGGGGCTTAACTATGGCTACACCTTC. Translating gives CASSPVARGLNYGYTF.

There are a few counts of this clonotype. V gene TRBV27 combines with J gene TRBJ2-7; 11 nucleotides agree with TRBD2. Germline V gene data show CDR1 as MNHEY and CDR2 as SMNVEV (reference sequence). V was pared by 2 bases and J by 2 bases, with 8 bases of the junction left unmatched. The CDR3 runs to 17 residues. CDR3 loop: CASSLKGPGLAAYEQYF. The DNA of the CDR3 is TGTGCCAGCAGTTTAAAAGGGCCGGGACTAGCGGCCTACGAGCAGTACTTC.

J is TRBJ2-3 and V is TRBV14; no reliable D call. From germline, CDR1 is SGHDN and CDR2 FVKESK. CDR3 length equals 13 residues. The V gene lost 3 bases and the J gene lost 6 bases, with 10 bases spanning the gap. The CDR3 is CASSQNLADTQYF. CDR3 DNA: TGTGCCAGCAGCCAGAACCTCGCGGATACGCAGTATTTT.

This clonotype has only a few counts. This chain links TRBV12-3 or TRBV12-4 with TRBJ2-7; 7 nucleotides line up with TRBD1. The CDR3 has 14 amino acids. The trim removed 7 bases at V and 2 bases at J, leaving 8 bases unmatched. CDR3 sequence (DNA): TGTGCCAGCACCCTGGACAGGTCTGCCTACGAGCAGTACTTC. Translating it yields CASTLDRSAYEQYF.

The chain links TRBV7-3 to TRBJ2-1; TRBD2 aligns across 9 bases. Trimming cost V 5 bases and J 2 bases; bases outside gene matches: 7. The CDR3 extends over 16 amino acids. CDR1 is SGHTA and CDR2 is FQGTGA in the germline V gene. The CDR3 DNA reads TGTGCCAGCAGCCGACGGGCGGGGGGGCCCTACAATGAGCAGTTCTTC. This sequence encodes CASSRRAGGPYNEQFF. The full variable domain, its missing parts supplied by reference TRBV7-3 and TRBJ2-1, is GAGVSQTPSNKVTEKGKYVELRCDPISGHTALYWYRQSLGQGPEFLIYFQGTGAADDSGLPNDRFFAVRPEGSVSTLKIQRTERGDSAVYLCASSRRAGGPYNEQFFGPGTRLTVL.

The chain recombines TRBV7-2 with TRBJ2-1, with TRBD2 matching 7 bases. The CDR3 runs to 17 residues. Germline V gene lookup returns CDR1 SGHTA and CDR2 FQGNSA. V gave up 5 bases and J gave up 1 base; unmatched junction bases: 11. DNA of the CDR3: TGTGCCAGCAGCGGTACGGGACTACCCGAATCCTACAATGAGCAGTTCTTC. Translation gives CASSGTGLPESYNEQFF. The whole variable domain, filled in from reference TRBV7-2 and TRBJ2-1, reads GAGVSQSPSNKVTEKGKDVELRCDPISGHTALYWYRQSLGQGLEFLIYFQGNSAPDKSGLPSDRFSAERTGGSVSTLTIQRTQQEDSAVYLCASSGTGLPESYNEQFFGPGTRLTVL.

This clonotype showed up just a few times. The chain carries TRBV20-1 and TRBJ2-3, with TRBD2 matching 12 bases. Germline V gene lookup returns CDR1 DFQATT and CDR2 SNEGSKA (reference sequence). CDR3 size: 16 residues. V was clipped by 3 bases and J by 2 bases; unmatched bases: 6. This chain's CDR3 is CSARATSGRVTDTQYF. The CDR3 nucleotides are TGCAGTGCTAGGGCGACTAGCGGGAGAGTCACAGATACGCAGTATTTT.

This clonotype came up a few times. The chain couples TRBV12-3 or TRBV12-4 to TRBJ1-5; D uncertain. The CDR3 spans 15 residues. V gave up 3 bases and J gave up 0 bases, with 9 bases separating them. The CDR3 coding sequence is TGTGCCAGCAGTTTGGAAATATATAGCAATCAGCCCCAGCATTTT. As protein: CASSLEIYSNQPQHF.

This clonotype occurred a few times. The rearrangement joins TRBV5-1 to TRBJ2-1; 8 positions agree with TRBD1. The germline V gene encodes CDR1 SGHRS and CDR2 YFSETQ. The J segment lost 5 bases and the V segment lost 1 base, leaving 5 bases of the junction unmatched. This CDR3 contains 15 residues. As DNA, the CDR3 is TGCGCCAGCAGCTTGCGGACAGGGCGCGACAATGAGCAGTTCTTC. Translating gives CASSLRTGRDNEQFF.

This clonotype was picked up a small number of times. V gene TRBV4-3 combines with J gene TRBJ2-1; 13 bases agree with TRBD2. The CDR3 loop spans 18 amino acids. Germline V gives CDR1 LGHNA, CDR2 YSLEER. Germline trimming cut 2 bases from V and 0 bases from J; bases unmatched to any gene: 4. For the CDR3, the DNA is TGCGCCAGCAGCCAAAGGACTAGCGGGGGCAGCTCCTACAATGAGCAGTTCTTC. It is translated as CASSQRTSGGSSYNEQFF.

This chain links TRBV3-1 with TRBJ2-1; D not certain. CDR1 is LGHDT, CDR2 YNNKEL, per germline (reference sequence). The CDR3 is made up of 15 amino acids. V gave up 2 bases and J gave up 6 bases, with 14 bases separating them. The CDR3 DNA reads TGTGCCAGCAGCCAAAGCTTCTCCAGCGTCAATGAGCAGTTCTTC. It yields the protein CASSQSFSSVNEQFF.

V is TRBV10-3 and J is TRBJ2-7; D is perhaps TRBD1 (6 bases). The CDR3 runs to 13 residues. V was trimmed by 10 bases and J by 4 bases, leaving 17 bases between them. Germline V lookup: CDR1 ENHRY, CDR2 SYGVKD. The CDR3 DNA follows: TGTGCCACCGTTACTCCAACAGGGTACGAGCAGTACTTC. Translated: CATVTPTGYEQYF.

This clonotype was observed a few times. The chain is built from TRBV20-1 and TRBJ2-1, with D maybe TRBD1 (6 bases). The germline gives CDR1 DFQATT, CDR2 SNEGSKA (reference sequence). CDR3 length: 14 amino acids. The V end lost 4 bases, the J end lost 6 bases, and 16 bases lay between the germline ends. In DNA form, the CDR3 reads TGCAGTGCTACCGACAGGCCAGGAGGCAATGAGCAGTTCTTC. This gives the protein CSATDRPGGNEQFF.

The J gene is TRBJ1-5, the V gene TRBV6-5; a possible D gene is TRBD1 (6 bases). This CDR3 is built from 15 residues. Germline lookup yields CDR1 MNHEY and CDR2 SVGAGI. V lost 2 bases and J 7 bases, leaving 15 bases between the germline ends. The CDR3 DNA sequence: TGTGCCAGCAGTTACCGGGGGGCGCGGAACCAGCCCCAGCATTTT. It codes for CASSYRGARNQPQHF.

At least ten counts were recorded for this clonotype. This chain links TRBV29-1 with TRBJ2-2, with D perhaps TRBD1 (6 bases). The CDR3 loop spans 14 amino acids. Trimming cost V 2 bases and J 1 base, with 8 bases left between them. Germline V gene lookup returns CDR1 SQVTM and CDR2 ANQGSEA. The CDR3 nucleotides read TGCAGCGTTGAACCAGGGGTGAACACCGGGGAGCTGTTTTTT. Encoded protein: CSVEPGVNTGELFF.

The CDR3 loop is CASSAGGAGAYNEQFF. The CDR3 nucleotides are TGTGCCAGCAGCGCAGGTGGGGCGGGGGCCTACAATGAGCAGTTCTTC. The chain has TRBV9 and TRBJ2-1; 7 nucleotides match TRBD2. V lost 3 bases to trimming and J lost 2 bases; unmatched junction nucleotides: 8. CDR1 is SGDLS, CDR2 YYNGEE, per germline. CDR3 length: 16 amino acids.

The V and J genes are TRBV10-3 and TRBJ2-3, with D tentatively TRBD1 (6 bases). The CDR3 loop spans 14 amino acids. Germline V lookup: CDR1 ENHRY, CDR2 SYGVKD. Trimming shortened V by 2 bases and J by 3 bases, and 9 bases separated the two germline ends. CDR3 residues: CAISEGGKTDTQYF. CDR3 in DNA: TGTGCCATCAGTGAGGGGGGCAAAACAGATACGCAGTATTTT.

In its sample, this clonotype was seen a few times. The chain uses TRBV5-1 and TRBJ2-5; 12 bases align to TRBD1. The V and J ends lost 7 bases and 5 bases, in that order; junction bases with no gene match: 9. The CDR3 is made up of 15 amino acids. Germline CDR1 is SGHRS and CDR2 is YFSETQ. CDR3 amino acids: CASSWGDRGQETQYF. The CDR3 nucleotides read TGCGCCAGCTCCTGGGGGGACAGGGGGCAGGAGACCCAGTACTTC.

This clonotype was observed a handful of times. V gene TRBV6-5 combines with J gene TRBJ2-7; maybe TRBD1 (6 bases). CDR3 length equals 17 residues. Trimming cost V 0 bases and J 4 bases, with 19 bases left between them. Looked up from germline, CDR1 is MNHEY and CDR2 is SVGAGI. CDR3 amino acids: CASSYSIIQGQAYEQYF. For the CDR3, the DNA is TGTGCCAGCAGTTACTCGATTATCCAGGGACAAGCATACGAGCAGTACTTC.

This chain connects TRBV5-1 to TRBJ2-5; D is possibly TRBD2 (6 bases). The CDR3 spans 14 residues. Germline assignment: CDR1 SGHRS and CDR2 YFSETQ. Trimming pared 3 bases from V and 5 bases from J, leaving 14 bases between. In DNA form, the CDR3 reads TGCGCCAGCAGCTCGGGACTGCTAAGGGAGACCCAGTACTTC. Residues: CASSSGLLRETQYF.

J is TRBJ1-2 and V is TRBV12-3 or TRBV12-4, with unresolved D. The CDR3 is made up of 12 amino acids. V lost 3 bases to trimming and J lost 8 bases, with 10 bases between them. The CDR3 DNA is TGTGCCAGCAGTTTGTTGGGGAGAGGCTACACCTTC. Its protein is CASSLLGRGYTF.

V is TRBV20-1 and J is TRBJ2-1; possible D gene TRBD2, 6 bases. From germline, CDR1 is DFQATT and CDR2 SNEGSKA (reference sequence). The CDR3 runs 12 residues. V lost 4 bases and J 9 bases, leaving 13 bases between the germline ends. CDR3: CSATRGGGEQFF. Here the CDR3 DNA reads TGCAGTGCTACGAGGGGAGGTGGTGAGCAGTTCTTC.

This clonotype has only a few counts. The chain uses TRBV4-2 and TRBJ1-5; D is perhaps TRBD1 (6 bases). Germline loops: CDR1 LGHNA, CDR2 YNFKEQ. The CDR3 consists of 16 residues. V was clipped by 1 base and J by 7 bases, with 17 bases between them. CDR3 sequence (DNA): TGTGCCAGCAGCCAAGTCCAGGGGACGGGAAACCAGCCCCAGCATTTT. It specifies CASSQVQGTGNQPQHF.

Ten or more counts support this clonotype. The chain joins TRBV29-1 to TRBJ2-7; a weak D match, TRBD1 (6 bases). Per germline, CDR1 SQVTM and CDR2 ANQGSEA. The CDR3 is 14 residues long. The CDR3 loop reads CTLGLTGTSYEQYF. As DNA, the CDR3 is TGCACCCTAGGACTTACCGGGACAAGCTACGAGCAGTACTTC.